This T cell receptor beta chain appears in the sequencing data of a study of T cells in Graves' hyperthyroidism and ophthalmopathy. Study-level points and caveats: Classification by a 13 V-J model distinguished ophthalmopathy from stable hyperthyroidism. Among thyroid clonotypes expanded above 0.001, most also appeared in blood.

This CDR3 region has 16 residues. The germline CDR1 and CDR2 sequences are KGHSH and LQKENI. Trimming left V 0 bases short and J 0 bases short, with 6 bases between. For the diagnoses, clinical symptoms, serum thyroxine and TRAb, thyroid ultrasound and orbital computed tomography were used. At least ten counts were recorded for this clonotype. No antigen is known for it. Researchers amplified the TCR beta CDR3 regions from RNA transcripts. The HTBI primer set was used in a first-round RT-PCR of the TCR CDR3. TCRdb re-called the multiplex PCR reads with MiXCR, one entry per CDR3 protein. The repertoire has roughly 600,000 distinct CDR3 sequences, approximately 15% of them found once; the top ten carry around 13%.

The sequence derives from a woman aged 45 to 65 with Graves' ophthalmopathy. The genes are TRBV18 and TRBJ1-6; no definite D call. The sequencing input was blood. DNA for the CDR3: TGTGCCAGCTCACCACCAGGGAGCTCCTATAATTCACCCCTCCACTTT. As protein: CASSPPGSSYNSPLHF.